Listed below are T cell receptor beta chains from one sample, sequenced in a study of blood T cell repertoires in COVID-19. The repertoire was sequenced with immunoSEQ multiplex PCR; TCRdb's copy has only in-frame clones and lacks some. The table includes around 200,000 clones, 85% detected once. The sequenced sample consisted of PBMCs or T cells enriched from blood (not recorded which). Every receptor here comes from a man aged 35 to 55 who had recovered from COVID-19. Both conserved end residues are part of each CDR3. D genes are given only for firm matches. Size values are once, few and many counts, or a class for expanded clones, and some rows have none.

CDR3 length	clone size	J gene	D gene	V gene	CDR3 DNA	CDR3 protein
16	few	TRBJ2-1	-	TRBV3-1/TRBV3-2	TGTGCCAGCAGCCAAGAAAGAGAGAGCTCCTACAATGAGCAGTTCTTC	CASSQERESSYNEQFF
12	-	TRBJ2-5	-	TRBV5-4	TGTGCCAGCAGTGAGAGGAGCGAGACCCAGTACTTC	CASSERSETQYF
14	-	TRBJ2-3	-	TRBV27	TGTGCCAGCAGTAGAGGGTATGGGACAGATACGCAGTATTTT	CASSRGYGTDTQYF
14	-	TRBJ2-1	TRBD2	TRBV30	TGTGCCTGGAGTGAACTAGCGTGGTTAAATGAGCAGTTCTTC	CAWSELAWLNEQFF
12	-	TRBJ1-1	-	TRBV28	TGTGCCAGCAGTTTATATAGCGCTGAAGCTTTCTTT	CASSLYSAEAFF
14	-	TRBJ1-5	TRBD1	TRBV28	TGTGCCAGCAGTTTGACAGGGATTAATCAGCCCCAGCATTTT	CASSLTGINQPQHF
15	-	TRBJ2-7	-	TRBV19	TGTGCCAGTAGTATAGGGGGGCGGGTTTCCTACGAGCAGTACTTC	CASSIGGRVSYEQYF
13	-	TRBJ1-5	-	TRBV30	TGTGCCTGGAGCAAACAGGACAATCAGCCCCAGCATTTT	CAWSKQDNQPQHF
15	once	TRBJ1-2	-	TRBV19	TGTGCCAGTAGCCCATCCCAGGGGTCTAACTATGGCTACACCTTC	CASSPSQGSNYGYTF
16	-	TRBJ2-3	-	TRBV19	TGTGCCAGTAGGCCTTTGGAGCGGGCGAGTACAGATACGCAGTATTTT	CASRPLERASTDTQYF
17	-	TRBJ1-5	-	TRBV19	TGTGCCAGTAAATTAAGGTATAACAGGGCGAAAAATCAGCCCCAGCATTTT	CASKLRYNRAKNQPQHF
13	-	TRBJ2-3	-	TRBV5-1	TGCGCCAGCAGCCGTCTACCCCCAGATACGCAGTATTTT	CASSRLPPDTQYF
12	once	TRBJ2-4	-	TRBV25-1	TGTGCCAGCAGTGACATCGGGAACATTCAGTACTTC	CASSDIGNIQYF
17	-	TRBJ1-2	TRBD1	TRBV19	TGTGCCAGTAGTACAGCCGGGACAGGGGGCGCGGTAGTAGGCTACACCTTC	CASSTAGTGGAVVGYTF